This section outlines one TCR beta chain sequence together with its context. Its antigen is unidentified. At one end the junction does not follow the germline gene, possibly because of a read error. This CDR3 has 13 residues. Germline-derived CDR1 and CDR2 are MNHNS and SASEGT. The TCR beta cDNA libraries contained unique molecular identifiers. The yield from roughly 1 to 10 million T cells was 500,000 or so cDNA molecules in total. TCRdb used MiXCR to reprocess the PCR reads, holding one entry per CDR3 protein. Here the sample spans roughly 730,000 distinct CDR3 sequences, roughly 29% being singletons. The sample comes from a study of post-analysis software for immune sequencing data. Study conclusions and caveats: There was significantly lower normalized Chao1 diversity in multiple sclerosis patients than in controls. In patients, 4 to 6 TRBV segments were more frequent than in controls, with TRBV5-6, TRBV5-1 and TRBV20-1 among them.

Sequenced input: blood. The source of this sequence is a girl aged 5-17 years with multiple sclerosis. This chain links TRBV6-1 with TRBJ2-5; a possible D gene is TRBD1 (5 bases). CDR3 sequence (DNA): TGTGCCTGCAGTGAGGCAGGGCTGGAGACCCAGTACTTC. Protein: CACSEAGLETQYF.